The 15 T cell receptor beta chains below come from one sample, sequenced in a study of shared clonotypes between healthy human individuals. Profiling relied on immunoSEQ multiplex PCR, and the TCRdb table lists in-frame clones only, not all of them. The data show around 2.5 million clones, 90% to 95% seen once. The sequenced sample was naive CD4+ T cells from PBMCs. Subset noted: CD45RA+ positively selected. The receptors were gathered from a man aged 18 to 29 in good health. Some clones in this sample may be carry-over from other donors' samples.

The chain recombines TRBV5-8 with TRBJ1-2; D gene unclear. The V end lost 1 base, the J end lost 2 bases, and 6 bases lay between the germline ends. CDR3 length equals 13 residues. The germline CDR1 and CDR2 sequences are SGHTS and YDEGEE. The DNA for the CDR3 is TGTGCCAGCAGCTTGACATGGAACTATGGCTACACCTTC. Its protein is CASSLTWNYGYTF.

The J gene is TRBJ2-3, the V gene TRBV9; D gene uncertain. CDR1 and CDR2 (germline): SGDLS, YYNGEE. Trimming pared 3 bases from V and 0 bases from J, leaving 14 bases between. The CDR3 is 16 residues long. The CDR3, as DNA: TGTGCCAGCAGCGCATACGGGCAATCTAGCACAGATACGCAGTATTTT. Its translation is CASSAYGQSSTDTQYF.

Written as DNA, the CDR3 is TGTGCCAGCAGCTCCCCTTTAGCGGGAGGGTCCACCGGGGAGCTGTTTTTT. This gives the protein CASSSPLAGGSTGELFF. This chain connects TRBV5-4 to TRBJ2-2, with 11 bases fitting TRBD2. The V segment lost 3 bases and the J segment 4 bases; nucleotides outside the gene matches: 8. This CDR3 is 17 amino acids long. Germline values: CDR1 SGHNT, CDR2 YYREEE (reference sequence).

The J gene is TRBJ2-7, the V gene TRBV28; 9 bases match TRBD2. V was clipped by 3 bases and J by 9 bases; unmatched bases: 15. CDR3 size: 16 residues. From germline, CDR1 is MDHEN and CDR2 SYDVKM. The CDR3, as DNA: TGTGCCAGCAGTTTTTTGGCTAGCGGGATTCTTTTGGGGCAGTACTTC. Its protein is CASSFLASGILLGQYF. Supplemented by reference TRBV28 and TRBJ2-7, the full variable domain reads DVKVTQSSRYLVKRTGEKVFLECVQDMDHENMFWYRQDPGLGLRLIYFSYDVKMKEKGDIPEGYSVSREKKERFSLILESASTNQTSMYLCASSFLASGILLGQYFGPGTRLTVT.

This clone showed up just a few times. This chain uses TRBV5-8 with TRBJ1-1; a weak D match, TRBD1 (6 bases). Germline V gene lookup returns CDR1 SGHTS and CDR2 YDEGEE. This CDR3 contains 15 residues. V was clipped by 1 base and J by 3 bases, with 13 bases between them. The CDR3 nucleotides read TGTGCCAGCAGCTTGCAACAGGGACGGTACACTGAAGCTTTCTTT. Protein product: CASSLQQGRYTEAFF. The full variable domain, in which reference TRBV5-8 and TRBJ1-1 provide the parts outside the CDR3, is EAGVTQSPTHLIKTRGQQATLRCSPISGHTSVYWYQQALGLGLQFLLWYDEGEERNRGNFPPRFSGRQFPNYSSELNVNALELEDSALYLCASSLQQGRYTEAFFGQGTRLTVV.

The chain carries TRBV14 and TRBJ2-2; 10 bases match TRBD1. V lost 4 bases to trimming and J lost 0 bases; unmatched junction nucleotides: 5. CDR1 is SGHDN, CDR2 FVKESK, per germline. CDR3 length equals 17 residues. As DNA, the CDR3 is TGTGCCAGCAGCCGGAGACAGGGGGCGACGAACACCGGGGAGCTGTTTTTT. It specifies CASSRRQGATNTGELFF.

This clone occurred once. This rearrangement joins TRBV12-5 to TRBJ2-1; D ambiguous. The length of the CDR3 is 14 residues. The V gene lost 5 bases and the J gene lost 8 bases, with 16 bases spanning the gap. Germline CDR1 LGHNT, CDR2 FRNRAP. The CDR3 DNA is TGTGCTAGTGGTGACGACCGGGCCCTTCATGAGCAGTTCTTC. It specifies CASGDDRALHEQFF.

The chain has TRBV4-3 and TRBJ2-2; TRBD2 aligns across 7 bases. The CDR3 spans 17 residues. V trimming: 1 base; J trimming: 7 bases; junction bases outside the gene matches: 12. Germline-derived CDR1 and CDR2 are LGHNA and YSLEER. The CDR3 coding sequence is TGCGCCAGCAGCCAAGTAAGGTTGTCGGGACTATTCGGGGAGCTGTTTTTT. Translation gives CASSQVRLSGLFGELFF.

The rearrangement links TRBV7-9 to TRBJ1-1; D is unresolved. V was pared by 7 bases and J by 10 bases, with 13 bases between. This CDR3 is 11 amino acids long. The germline CDR1 and CDR2 sequences are SEHNR and FQNEAQ (reference sequence). The CDR3 DNA is TGTGCCAGCAACACCCTACCGGGAGCTTTCTTT. It encodes CASNTLPGAFF.

The V call is TRBV27, the J call TRBJ2-1, with 7 positions matching TRBD2. The J segment lost 3 bases and the V segment lost 3 bases, leaving 20 bases of the junction unmatched. The CDR3 length is 20 residues. The germline CDR1 and CDR2 sequences are MNHEY and SMNVEV (reference sequence). The CDR3: CASSFSIIRARAGYYNEQFF. The CDR3, as DNA: TGTGCCAGCAGTTTCAGTATTATCCGAGCAAGAGCGGGATACTACAATGAGCAGTTCTTC.

The V gene is TRBV9, the J gene TRBJ1-1; the D is unclear. Germline V gene sequence: CDR1 SGDLS, CDR2 YYNGEE. The CDR3 length is 13 residues. The V gene lost 4 bases and the J gene lost 4 bases, with 11 bases spanning the gap. The CDR3 sequence is CASSPTSVTEAFF. The CDR3 coding sequence is TGTGCCAGCAGCCCAACCTCGGTCACTGAAGCTTTCTTT. The full variable domain, with the rest looked up from reference TRBV9 and TRBJ1-1, is DSGVTQTPKHLITATGQRVTLRCSPRSGDLSVYWYQQSLDQGLQFLIQYYNGEERAKGNILERFSAQQFPDLHSELNLSSLELGDSALYFCASSPTSVTEAFFGQGTRLTVV.

V is TRBV19 and J is TRBJ1-1, with D perhaps TRBD1 (5 bases). With 4 bases removed from V and 3 bases from J, the gap between germline ends came to 18 bases. This CDR3 comprises 16 residues. Germline V gene data show CDR1 as LNHDA and CDR2 as SQIVND (reference sequence). CDR3 sequence (DNA): TGTGCCAGTAGTAAACCCCCTCAGAGCAGGGACACTGAAGCTTTCTTT. It is translated as CASSKPPQSRDTEAFF.

The V gene is TRBV19, the J gene TRBJ1-1; 8 nucleotides align to TRBD1. V shed 5 bases and J 7 bases; nucleotides not matched to a gene: 9. The CDR3 has 14 residues. Germline-derived CDR1 and CDR2 are LNHDA and SQIVND (reference sequence). The chain's CDR3 is CASSASRDRLEAFF. In DNA form, the CDR3 reads TGTGCCAGTAGTGCGTCTCGGGACAGGCTTGAAGCTTTCTTT.

The chain links TRBV10-3 to TRBJ2-3; unclear D gene. CDR1 ENHRY and CDR2 SYGVKD come from the germline V gene. The CDR3 length is 15 residues. The germline V and J ends were trimmed by 8 bases and 4 bases, with 19 bases remaining between them. The DNA for the CDR3 is TGTGCCATCCGTGGAGCGCGAAGAGCCTCAGATACGCAGTATTTT. This gives the protein CAIRGARRASDTQYF.

CDR3: CASSHRWGSYNEQFF. CDR3 DNA sequence: TGTGCCAGCAGCCATCGTTGGGGCTCCTACAATGAGCAGTTCTTC. The chain is built from TRBV14 and TRBJ2-1; no definite D call. Trimming removed 3 bases from V and 0 bases from J, with 9 bases in between. The CDR3 has 15 amino acids. Germline CDR1 reads SGHDN; CDR2 reads FVKESK.